Following are 21 T cell receptor beta chains from one sample sequenced in a study of OX40 agonist ivuxolimab in advanced cancers. Only in-frame clones appear in the TCRdb table, and some are missing; sequencing was by immunoSEQ multiplex PCR. In the table there are tens of thousands of clones, roughly 73% of which are singletons. The sequencing here drew on CD4+ or CD8+ T cells sorted from blood, taken in a trial of the OX40 agonist ivuxolimab. All receptors derive from an adult with an advanced solid tumor such as melanoma, head and neck, liver or kidney cancer.

This chain uses TRBV9 with TRBJ1-3; 10 bases are shared with TRBD1. Unmatched junction bases numbered 1, after V lost 2 bases and J lost 2 bases. The CDR3 contains 15 residues. Germline V gene sequence: CDR1 SGDLS, CDR2 YYNGEE. The CDR3: CASSVGQGAGNTIYF. As DNA, the CDR3 is TGTGCCAGCAGCGTTGGACAGGGGGCTGGAAACACCATATATTTT.

This clone was picked up one time. The gene calls are TRBV11-2 and TRBJ2-3; 8 bases are shared with TRBD2. V shed 4 bases and J 6 bases; nucleotides not matched to a gene: 9. Per germline, CDR1 SGHAT and CDR2 FQNNGV. The CDR3 length is 15 residues. CDR3 loop: CASSSQYGLADTQYF. The CDR3 coding sequence is TGTGCCAGCAGCTCCCAATATGGACTAGCCGATACGCAGTATTTT.

This clone was seen a handful of times. V usage is TRBV11-2 and J usage is TRBJ2-1, with TRBD2 as a possible D gene (5 bases). Trimming removed 2 bases at V and 3 bases at J, with 8 bases between. Germline lookup yields CDR1 SGHAT and CDR2 FQNNGV. CDR3 length: 14 amino acids. The CDR3 DNA sequence: TGTGCCAGCAGCTTAACGACTAACTACAATGAGCAGTTCTTC. Protein: CASSLTTNYNEQFF. Filled out from reference TRBV11-2 and TRBJ2-1, the complete variable domain reads EAGVAQSPRYKIIEKRQSVAFWCNPISGHATLYWYQQILGQGPKLLIQFQNNGVVDDSQLPKDRFSAERLKGVDSTLKIQPAKLEDSAVYLCASSLTTNYNEQFFGPGTRLTVL.

This chain links TRBV18 with TRBJ1-2, with D unclear. The CDR3 length is 14 residues. Between the trimmed V and J ends, which lost 2 bases and 2 bases, there was a span of 9 bases. The V gene's germline CDR1 is KGHSH and CDR2 LQKENI. CDR3 in amino acids: CASSPGQDNYGYTF. The CDR3 DNA sequence: TGTGCCAGCTCACCAGGCCAGGACAACTATGGCTACACCTTC.

The CDR3 loop is CASSPRQNGNTIYF. The CDR3 DNA reads TGTGCCAGCTCACCACGGCAGAATGGAAACACCATATATTTT. The V and J genes are TRBV18 and TRBJ1-3; D remains ambiguous. The CDR3 loop spans 14 amino acids. Germline V gene data show CDR1 as KGHSH and CDR2 as LQKENI. Trimming pared 1 base from V and 3 bases from J, leaving 7 bases between.

The chain couples TRBV6-5 to TRBJ1-1, with D possibly TRBD1 on 6 matching bases. CDR1 is MNHEY, CDR2 SVGAGI, per germline. V was pared by 2 bases and J by 2 bases, with 9 bases between. The CDR3 sequence is 14 residues long. CDR3 in amino acids: CASSYRTDNTEAFF. The CDR3 nucleotides are TGTGCCAGCAGTTACAGGACAGATAACACTGAAGCTTTCTTT.

This chain links TRBV11-2 with TRBJ1-4; 7 bases align to TRBD1. The CDR3 runs 19 residues. The trim removed 2 bases at V and 10 bases at J, leaving 22 bases unmatched. Germline values: CDR1 SGHAT, CDR2 FQNNGV. The CDR3 DNA sequence: TGTGCCAGCAGCTTAATCGCAGGGGGTAACGCTCAGCTCGAGGGAAAACTGTTTTTT. Its protein product is CASSLIAGGNAQLEGKLFF.

V usage is TRBV5-1 and J usage is TRBJ2-3; D possibly uses TRBD1 or TRBD2 (5 bases each). There are 13 residues in the CDR3. V lost 4 bases to trimming and J lost 2 bases, with 8 bases between them. Germline V CDR1 and CDR2: SGHRS, YFSETQ. The CDR3 sequence: CASSGGSTDTQYF. For the CDR3, the DNA is TGCGCCAGCAGCGGGGGATCCACAGATACGCAGTATTTT.

The J gene is TRBJ1-2, the V gene TRBV15; no firm D call. Trimming removed 0 bases at V and 2 bases at J, with 4 bases between. This CDR3 region has 13 residues. Germline V gives CDR1 LNHNV, CDR2 YYDKDF (reference sequence). The CDR3 protein is CATSRDSNYGYTF. The CDR3, as DNA: TGTGCCACCAGCAGAGACAGCAACTATGGCTACACCTTC. Drawing the rest from reference TRBV15 and TRBJ1-2, the complete variable domain is DAMVIQNPRYQVTQFGKPVTLSCSQTLNHNVMYWYQQKSSQAPKLLFHYYDKDFNNEADTPDNFQSRRPNTSFCFLDIRSPGLGDTAMYLCATSRDSNYGYTFGSGTRLTVV.

This chain connects TRBV6-5 to TRBJ1-1; D not certain. Germline assignment: CDR1 MNHEY and CDR2 SVGAGI. V gave up 6 bases and J gave up 11 bases, with 22 bases separating them. This CDR3 contains 14 residues. This CDR3 reads CASSELGFRVAAFF. The CDR3, as DNA: TGTGCCAGCAGCGAACTCGGATTCAGAGTCGCGGCTTTCTTT.

V gene TRBV29-1 combines with J gene TRBJ2-3; TRBD2 matches 7 bases. This CDR3 contains 13 residues. V lost 3 bases to trimming and J lost 5 bases; unmatched junction nucleotides: 5. Looked up from germline, CDR1 is SQVTM and CDR2 is ANQGSEA. The CDR3 DNA reads TGCAGCGTTGACTCTGGGGGGGGAGATACGCAGTATTTT. This sequence encodes CSVDSGGGDTQYF.

This chain joins TRBV7-9 and TRBJ2-2; D remains unclear. Germline assignment: CDR1 SEHNR and CDR2 FQNEAQ (reference sequence). The CDR3 sequence is 15 residues long. V was shortened by 1 base and J by 1 base, with 7 bases between the two germline ends. As DNA, the CDR3 is TGTGCCAGCAGCTTAGAGCGAGGGAACACCGGGGAGCTGTTTTTT. It translates to CASSLERGNTGELFF.

The V call is TRBV29-1, the J call TRBJ1-2, with a possible D match to TRBD1 (5 bases). Germline lookup yields CDR1 SQVTM and CDR2 ANQGSEA. V gave up 6 bases and J gave up 5 bases, with 13 bases separating them. The CDR3 has 12 residues. CDR3 DNA: TGCAGCGTCAGAAGATGGGGGTATGGCTACACCTTC. Its protein is CSVRRWGYGYTF.

The J gene is TRBJ2-3, the V gene TRBV28; D gene ambiguous. Trimming left V 4 bases short and J 2 bases short, with 7 bases between. The CDR3 loop spans 13 amino acids. Germline V gene sequence: CDR1 MDHEN, CDR2 SYDVKM. CDR3 in DNA: TGTGCCAGCAGTTCACCCATCACAGATACGCAGTATTTT. Protein sequence: CASSSPITDTQYF.

This chain links TRBV2 with TRBJ2-5; 10 positions match TRBD2. Germline CDR1 is SNHLY and CDR2 is FYNNEI. CDR3 length equals 16 residues. The V segment lost 7 bases and the J segment 2 bases; nucleotides outside the gene matches: 10. CDR3 in DNA: TGTGCCAGCACCAGATCCGGGACTAGCGATCAAGAGACCCAGTACTTC. This translates into CASTRSGTSDQETQYF.

The V and J genes are TRBV9 and TRBJ2-5; 10 nucleotides align to TRBD2. Germline V gene sequence: CDR1 SGDLS, CDR2 YYNGEE. This CDR3 contains 18 residues. V shed 0 bases, J shed 1 base, and the junction held 9 bases outside the gene matches. In DNA, the CDR3 is TGTGCCAGCAGCGTAGGTATCACTAGCGGGGACCCCCAAGAGACCCAGTACTTC. Translation gives CASSVGITSGDPQETQYF.

This clone was picked up one time. The V call is TRBV7-2, the J call TRBJ2-2; D unresolved. The V gene's germline CDR1 is SGHTA and CDR2 FQGNSA. V lost 2 bases and J lost 4, with 5 bases in between. This CDR3 has 13 residues. CDR3 coding DNA: TGTGCCAGCAGCTTAAGGAGCACCGGGGAGCTGTTTTTT. It encodes CASSLRSTGELFF.

This clone occurred once. The chain joins TRBV5-1 to TRBJ2-6; 9 nucleotides line up with TRBD1. V lost 4 bases to trimming and J lost 0 bases; unmatched junction nucleotides: 5. CDR1 and CDR2 (germline): SGHRS, YFSETQ. The CDR3 is 17 amino acids. This CDR3 reads CASSPGTGISGANVLTF. The CDR3 nucleotides are TGCGCCAGCAGCCCCGGGACAGGGATCTCTGGGGCCAACGTCCTGACTTTC.

The CDR3 region has the DNA TGCAGCGCGGGGGATGGGGGCACTGAAGCTTTCTTT. This gives the protein CSAGDGGTEAFF. The chain is built from TRBV29-1 and TRBJ1-1, with D perhaps matching TRBD1 (5 bases). The germline V gene has CDR1 SQVTM and CDR2 ANQGSEA. This CDR3 has 12 residues. V was pared by 7 bases and J by 4 bases, with 13 bases between.

The rearrangement uses TRBV7-3 and TRBJ2-3; D possibly uses TRBD1 or TRBD2 (6 bases each). CDR1 is SGHTA and CDR2 is FQGTGA in the germline V gene. V was cut by 3 bases and J by 4 bases, with 8 bases left in between. This CDR3 contains 13 residues. CDR3 nucleotide sequence: TGTGCCAGCAGCTTGGGGGGCCCAGATACGCAGTATTTT. This sequence encodes CASSLGGPDTQYF. Full variable domain (missing parts from reference TRBV7-3 and TRBJ2-3): GAGVSQTPSNKVTEKGKYVELRCDPISGHTALYWYRQSLGQGPEFLIYFQGTGAADDSGLPNDRFFAVRPEGSVSTLKIQRTERGDSAVYLCASSLGGPDTQYFGPGTRLTVL.

The CDR3 DNA is TGTGCCAGCAGCACTCCTTGGGAAGAAGCTTTCTTT. This codes for CASSTPWEEAFF. V and J are TRBV6-5 and TRBJ1-1; D gene uncertain. This CDR3 comprises 12 residues. The V gene lost 6 bases and the J gene lost 8 bases, with 13 bases spanning the gap. Germline lookup yields CDR1 MNHEY and CDR2 SVGAGI.